The 14 T cell receptor beta chains below were found in one sample sequenced in a study of blood T cell repertoires in COVID-19. Generated by immunoSEQ multiplex PCR, the TCRdb table keeps only in-frame clones and is missing some. The data contain about 190,000 clones, more than 60% of them singletons. Sequencing was done on a sample of peripheral blood. These receptor sequences come from a woman aged 45 to 65 with acute or convalescent COVID-19.

The chain links TRBV4-1 to TRBJ1-5; TRBD1 aligns across 9 bases. Germline CDR1 is MGHRA and CDR2 is YSYEKL. The V segment lost 11 bases and the J segment 2 bases; nucleotides outside the gene matches: 10. This CDR3 region has 15 residues. CDR3 coding DNA: TGCGCCTCCAGGCCGGGACAGGGACGCAATCAGCCCCAGCATTTT. Translating gives CASRPGQGRNQPQHF.

The V call is TRBV20-1, the J call TRBJ2-7; 7 positions match TRBD1. This CDR3 comprises 14 residues. Trimming removed 3 bases from V and 2 bases from J; junction bases left unmatched: 7. Germline CDR1 DFQATT, CDR2 SNEGSKA (reference sequence). CDR3 region: CSASLDRAPYEQYF. The CDR3 nucleotides read TGCAGTGCTAGTTTAGACAGGGCCCCCTACGAGCAGTACTTC.

This sequence joins TRBV7-8 and TRBJ1-5; 7 positions match TRBD1. Per the germline V gene, CDR1 is SGHVS and CDR2 is FQNEAQ. This CDR3 contains 14 residues. J gave up 9 bases and V 5 bases, and 10 bases lay outside the gene matches. DNA of the CDR3: TGTGCCAGCAGCCGAGGGACAGTGGAAGGGCCCCAGCATTTT. It encodes CASSRGTVEGPQHF.

This clone has more than one count but fewer than ten. CDR3 amino acids: CASRDREGQPQHF. CDR3 DNA sequence: TGTGCCAGTCGGGACAGGGAAGGTCAGCCCCAGCATTTT. This chain connects TRBV19 to TRBJ1-5; TRBD1 aligns across 9 bases. Germline CDR1 LNHDA, CDR2 SQIVND (reference sequence). The CDR3 loop spans 13 amino acids. V dropped 8 bases and J dropped 6; count of bases not matched to a gene: 5.

This chain joins TRBV6-5 and TRBJ1-2; D possibly corresponds to TRBD1 (5 bases). The CDR3 covers 13 residues. V lost 2 bases and J lost 8, with 12 bases in between. Per the germline V gene, CDR1 is MNHEY and CDR2 is SVGAGI. The CDR3 DNA reads TGTGCCAGCAGTTACCAGACAGCCTCCGGCTACACCTTC. It is translated as CASSYQTASGYTF.

V gene TRBV4-3 combines with J gene TRBJ1-1; TRBD1 matches 10 bases. CDR3 length equals 15 residues. Germline assignment: CDR1 LGHNA and CDR2 YSLEER. V gave up 4 bases and J gave up 3 bases; unmatched junction bases: 5. The CDR3 region is CASSPTGTGDTEAFF. CDR3 DNA sequence: TGCGCCAGCAGCCCTACCGGGACAGGGGACACTGAAGCTTTCTTT.

V gene TRBV7-2 combines with J gene TRBJ2-2, with 12 bases fitting TRBD2. The germline gives CDR1 SGHTA, CDR2 FQGNSA. CDR3 size: 17 residues. V shed 5 bases, J shed 5 bases, and the junction held 9 bases outside the gene matches. The CDR3 is CASSLISSGRGTGELFF. The CDR3 DNA reads TGTGCCAGCAGCCTAATATCTAGCGGGAGGGGGACCGGGGAGCTGTTTTTT. The entire variable domain, with the rest obtained from reference TRBV7-2 and TRBJ2-2, is as follows: GAGVSQSPSNKVTEKGKDVELRCDPISGHTALYWYRQSLGQGLEFLIYFQGNSAPDKSGLPSDRFSAERTGGSVSTLTIQRTQQEDSAVYLCASSLISSGRGTGELFFGEGSRLTVL.

V is TRBV5-6 and J is TRBJ1-2; TRBD1 matches at 8 bases. V gave up 3 bases and J gave up 2 bases; unmatched junction bases: 12. The CDR3 is 17 residues long. Looked up from germline, CDR1 is SGHDT and CDR2 is YYEEEE. CDR3 sequence: CASSWTTGGETNYGYTF. DNA of the CDR3: TGTGCCAGCAGCTGGACCACAGGGGGTGAAACCAACTATGGCTACACCTTC. The full variable domain, rest sourced from reference TRBV5-6 and TRBJ1-2, is DAGVTQSPTHLIKTRGQQVTLRCSPKSGHDTVSWYQQALGQGPQFIFQYYEEEERQRGNFPDRFSGHQFPNYSSELNVNALLLGDSALYLCASSWTTGGETNYGYTFGSGTRLTVV.

This clone has only a few counts. This chain joins TRBV11-3 and TRBJ1-3, with 8 bases fitting TRBD1. Germline-derived CDR1 and CDR2 are SGHNT and YENEEA. With V trimmed by 6 bases and J by 0 bases, 13 bases remained unmatched. The CDR3 is made up of 18 amino acids. CDR3 sequence (DNA): TGTGCCAGCAGAGACAAGAGGACAGGGTCGTACTCTGGAAACACCATATATTTT. Protein product: CASRDKRTGSYSGNTIYF.

CDR3 in DNA: TGTGCCATCAGTCCACAGGGATACGACTATGGCTACACCTTC. This translates into CAISPQGYDYGYTF. The chain recombines TRBV10-3 with TRBJ1-2; D might be TRBD1 (6 bases). V was cut by 5 bases and J by 3 bases, with 13 bases left in between. The CDR3 spans 14 residues. Germline V gives CDR1 ENHRY, CDR2 SYGVKD.

This clone was counted only a few times. The chain recombines TRBV3-1 (or the pseudogene TRBV3-2) with TRBJ1-5, with D maybe TRBD1 (5 bases). Germline lookup yields CDR1 LGHDT and CDR2 YNNKEL (reference sequence). V lost 6 bases, J lost 2 bases, and 5 bases lay in between. This CDR3 contains 12 residues. Here the CDR3 reads CASRQGNQPQHF. The CDR3, as DNA: TGTGCCAGCAGACAGGGCAATCAGCCCCAGCATTTT.

CDR3 region: CASSQGDRANTEAFF. In DNA form, the CDR3 reads TGTGCCAGCAGCCAAGGTGACAGGGCGAACACTGAAGCTTTCTTT. The chain couples TRBV3-1 (or the pseudogene TRBV3-2) to TRBJ1-1; 7 bases are a match to TRBD1. V shed 1 base and J 1 base; nucleotides not matched to a gene: 3. Germline V lookup: CDR1 LGHDT, CDR2 YNNKEL (reference sequence). The CDR3 consists of 15 residues.

The gene calls are TRBV7-8 and TRBJ1-1; 8 bases agree with TRBD1. The J segment lost 6 bases and the V segment lost 6 bases, leaving 15 bases of the junction unmatched. The CDR3 contains 16 residues. Looked up from germline, CDR1 is SGHVS and CDR2 is FQNEAQ. The CDR3 protein is CASREGQGLIGAEAFF. The CDR3 DNA follows: TGTGCCAGCAGGGAAGGACAGGGCCTGATAGGGGCTGAAGCTTTCTTT.

V is TRBV30 and J is TRBJ1-1; maybe TRBD1 (5 bases). Germline V lookup: CDR1 GTSNPN, CDR2 SVGIG (reference sequence). V lost 6 bases, J lost 5 bases, and 16 bases lay in between. There are 13 residues in the CDR3. The CDR3 nucleotides read TGTGCCTGTGTGGGCAGGGAGGGGACTGAAGCTTTCTTT. It encodes CACVGREGTEAFF.